This T cell receptor beta chain came from a study of T cells expressing NK-cell markers. Looked up from germline, CDR1 is SGDLS and CDR2 is YYNGEE. The CDR3 is 15 residues long. TCRdb re-called the 5' RACE reads and gives one entry per CDR3 protein, without DNA. The ten most abundant clones cover 3.5% to 4.5% of a sample with hundreds of thousands of distinct CDR3 sequences. The sequence was collected from a man aged 18 to 35 in good health. This sequence joins TRBV9 and TRBJ1-6. Material: blood T cells: a sorted CD56 or NKG2C T cell subset, CD4+ or CD8+ T cells, or bulk PBMC T cells (not recorded which). Here the CDR3 reads CASSTRQDYNSPLHF.